The 4 T cell receptor beta chains presented below share a single source sample, sequenced in a study of blood T cell repertoires in COVID-19. The method was immunoSEQ multiplex PCR; TCRdb's version includes in-frame clones alone and lacks a portion of them. Found here are 90,000 to 150,000 clones, roughly 87% of them singletons; the top ten hold 11%. The sequenced sample was peripheral blood. All receptors derive from an elderly man with acute or convalescent COVID-19.

V gene TRBV18 combines with J gene TRBJ2-3, with D hard to call. The CDR3 totals 14 residues. Germline CDR1 reads KGHSH; CDR2 reads LQKENI. V lost 1 base and J lost 1, with 6 bases in between. CDR3 sequence: CASSPLQGTDTQYF. The DNA of the CDR3 is TGTGCCAGCTCACCACTCCAGGGCACAGATACGCAGTATTTT.

The chain has TRBV6-5 and TRBJ1-2; TRBD1 is a possible D gene (5 bases). Germline-derived CDR1 and CDR2 are MNHEY and SVGAGI. The length of the CDR3 is 11 residues. V was pared by 8 bases and J by 3 bases, with 7 bases between. The CDR3 sequence is CASQGYYGYTF. The CDR3 bases are TGTGCCAGCCAGGGTTACTATGGCTACACCTTC.

This chain joins TRBV3-1 (or the pseudogene TRBV3-2) and TRBJ2-3, with D uncertain. Germline V gene sequence: CDR1 LGHDT, CDR2 YNNKEL (reference sequence). The CDR3 covers 11 residues. V lost 3 bases and J lost 6, with 4 bases in between. In DNA form, the CDR3 reads TGTGCCAGCAGCCAGAGTGATACGCAGTATTTT. It translates to CASSQSDTQYF.

The chain uses TRBV11-2 and TRBJ1-1; D might be TRBD1 (5 bases). The CDR3 loop spans 14 amino acids. V lost 5 bases, J lost 5 bases, and 15 bases lay in between. CDR1 and CDR2 (germline): SGHAT, FQNNGV. The CDR3 DNA reads as TGTGCCAGCAGCCCACAGGTGGGGGGTACTGAAGCTTTCTTT. Its translation is CASSPQVGGTEAFF.